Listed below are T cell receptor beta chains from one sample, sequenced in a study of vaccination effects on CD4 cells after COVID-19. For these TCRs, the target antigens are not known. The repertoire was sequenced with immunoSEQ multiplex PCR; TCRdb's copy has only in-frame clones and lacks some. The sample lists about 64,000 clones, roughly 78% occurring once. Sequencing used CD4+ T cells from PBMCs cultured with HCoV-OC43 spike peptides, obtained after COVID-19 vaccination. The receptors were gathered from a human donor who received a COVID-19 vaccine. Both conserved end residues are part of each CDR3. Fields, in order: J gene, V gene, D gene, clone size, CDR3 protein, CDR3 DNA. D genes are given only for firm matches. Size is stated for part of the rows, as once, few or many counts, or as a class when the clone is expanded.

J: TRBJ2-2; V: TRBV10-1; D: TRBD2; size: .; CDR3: CASSRRGGVAGELFF; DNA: TGCGCCAGCAGTCGGCGGGGGGGGGTGGCCGGGGAGCTGTTTTTT
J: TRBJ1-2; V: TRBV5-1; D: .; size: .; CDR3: CASSLDGGSSNYGYTF; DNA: TGCGCCAGCAGCTTGGATGGGGGCTCCTCTAACTATGGCTACACCTTC
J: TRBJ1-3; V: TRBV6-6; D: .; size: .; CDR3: CASSYTLEDTIYF; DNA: TGTGCCAGCAGCTACACACTCGAGGACACCATATATTTT
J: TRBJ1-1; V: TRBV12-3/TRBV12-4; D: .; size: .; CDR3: CASSTGYTEAFF; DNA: TGTGCCAGCAGTACAGGCTACACTGAAGCTTTCTTT
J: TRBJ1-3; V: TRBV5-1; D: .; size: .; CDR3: CASSLGGLENTIYF; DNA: TGCGCCAGCAGCTTGGGAGGGTTGGAAAACACCATATATTTT
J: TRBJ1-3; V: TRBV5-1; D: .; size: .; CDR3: CASSLDPGTGNTIYF; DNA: TGCGCCAGCAGCTTGGATCCGGGGACTGGAAACACCATATATTTT
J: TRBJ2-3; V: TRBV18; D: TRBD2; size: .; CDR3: CASSPLAGSTDTQYF; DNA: TGTGCCAGCTCACCACTAGCGGGTAGCACAGATACGCAGTATTTT
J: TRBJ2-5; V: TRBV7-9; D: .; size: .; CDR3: CASSLAGGLGTQYF; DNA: TGTGCCAGCAGCTTAGCCGGGGGGCTCGGGACCCAGTACTTC
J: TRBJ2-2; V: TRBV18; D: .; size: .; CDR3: CASSPRGESTGELFF; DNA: TGTGCCAGCTCACCACGGGGGGAATCTACCGGGGAGCTGTTTTTT
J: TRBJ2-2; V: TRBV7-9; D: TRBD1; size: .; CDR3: CASSFPRGQRTAAGELFF; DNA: TGTGCCAGCAGTTTCCCCCGGGGACAGCGCACCGCGGCCGGGGAGCTGTTTTTT
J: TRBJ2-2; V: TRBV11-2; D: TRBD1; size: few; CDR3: CASSLGGARGLTGELFF; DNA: TGTGCCAGCAGCTTAGGGGGGGCCAGGGGGCTCACCGGGGAGCTGTTTTTT
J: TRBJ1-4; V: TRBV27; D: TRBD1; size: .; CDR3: CASGEQGAQNEKLFF; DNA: TGTGCCAGCGGCGAACAGGGGGCGCAGAATGAAAAACTGTTTTTT
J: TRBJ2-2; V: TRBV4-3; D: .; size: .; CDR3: CASSLRTDPGELFF; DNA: TGCGCCAGCAGCCTGAGGACTGATCCCGGGGAGCTGTTTTTT
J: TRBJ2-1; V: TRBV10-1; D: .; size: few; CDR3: CASSRGSYNEQFF; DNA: TGCGCCAGCAGTAGGGGTTCCTACAATGAGCAGTTCTTC
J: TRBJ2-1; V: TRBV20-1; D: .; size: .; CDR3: CSARSGTQQFF; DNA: TGCAGTGCTAGATCGGGGACACAGCAGTTCTTC
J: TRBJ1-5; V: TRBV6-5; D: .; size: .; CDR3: CASTDQGARQPQHF; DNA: TGTGCCAGCACGGATCAAGGGGCACGTCAGCCCCAGCATTTT
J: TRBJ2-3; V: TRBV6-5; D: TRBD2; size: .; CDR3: CASSPGLALRTQYF; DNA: TGTGCCAGCAGCCCGGGACTAGCTTTACGTACGCAGTATTTT
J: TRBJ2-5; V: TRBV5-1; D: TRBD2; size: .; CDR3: CASSSSSGGLETQYF; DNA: TGCGCCAGCAGCTCCTCAAGCGGGGGGCTGGAGACCCAGTACTTC
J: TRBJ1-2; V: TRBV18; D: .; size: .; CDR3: CASSPDTDGFYGYTF; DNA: TGTGCCAGCTCACCCGACACGGACGGATTCTATGGCTACACCTTC
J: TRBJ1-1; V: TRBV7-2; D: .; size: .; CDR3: CASSQFTTSNTEAFF; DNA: TGTGCCAGCAGCCAATTCACGACGTCGAACACTGAAGCTTTCTTT
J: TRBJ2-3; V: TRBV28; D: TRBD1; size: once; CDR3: CASRRDRVGDTQYF; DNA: TGTGCCAGCAGGAGGGACAGGGTGGGAGATACGCAGTATTTT
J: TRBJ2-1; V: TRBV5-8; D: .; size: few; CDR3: CASPSDGSSYNEQFF; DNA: TGTGCCAGCCCAAGCGACGGGAGCTCCTACAATGAGCAGTTCTTC
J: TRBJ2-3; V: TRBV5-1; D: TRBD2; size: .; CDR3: CASTPTAGGVSDTQYF; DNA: TGCGCCAGCACCCCTACTGCGGGGGGGGTATCTGATACGCAGTATTTT
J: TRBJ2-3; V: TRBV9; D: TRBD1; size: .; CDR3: CASSGALTGLYTDTQYF; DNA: TGTGCCAGCAGCGGGGCTTTGACAGGGTTATACACAGATACGCAGTATTTT
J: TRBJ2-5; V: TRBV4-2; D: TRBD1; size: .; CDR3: CASSQADRGNGETQYF; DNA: TGTGCCAGCAGCCAAGCGGACAGGGGGAACGGAGAGACCCAGTACTTC
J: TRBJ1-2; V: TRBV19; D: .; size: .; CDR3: CASTVGFDYGYTF; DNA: TGTGCCAGTACGGTGGGGTTTGACTATGGCTACACCTTC
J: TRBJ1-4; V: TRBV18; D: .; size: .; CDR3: CASSPTRGHEKLFF; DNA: TGTGCCAGCTCACCAACCCGGGGCCATGAAAAACTGTTTTTT
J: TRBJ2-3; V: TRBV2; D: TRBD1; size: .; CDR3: CASTRNRGATDTQYF; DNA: TGTGCCAGCACCAGAAACAGGGGAGCCACAGATACGCAGTATTTT
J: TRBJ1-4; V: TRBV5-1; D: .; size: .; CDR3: CASSLAVDTEKLFF; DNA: TGCGCCAGCAGCTTGGCTGTGGATACTGAAAAACTGTTTTTT
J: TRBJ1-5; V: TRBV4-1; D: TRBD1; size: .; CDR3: CASSPPGTGGNQPQHF; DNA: TGCGCCAGCAGCCCCCCCGGGACAGGGGGCAATCAGCCCCAGCATTTT
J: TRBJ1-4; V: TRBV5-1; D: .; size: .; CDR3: CASSLVGNQNEKLFF; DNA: TGCGCCAGCAGCTTGGTAGGGAATCAAAATGAAAAACTGTTTTTT
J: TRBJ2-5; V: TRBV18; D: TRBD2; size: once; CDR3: CASSRMISGGLPIETQYF; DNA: TGTGCCAGCTCACGTATGATTAGCGGGGGGCTTCCGATCGAGACCCAGTACTTC
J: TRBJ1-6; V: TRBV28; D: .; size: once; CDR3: CASSLPGIGSPLHF; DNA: TGTGCCAGCAGCCTACCGGGGATTGGTTCACCCCTCCACTTT
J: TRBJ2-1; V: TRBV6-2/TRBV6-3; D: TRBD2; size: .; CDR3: CASSSAGAGFNEQFF; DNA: TGTGCCAGCAGTTCAGCGGGGGCGGGTTTCAATGAGCAGTTCTTC